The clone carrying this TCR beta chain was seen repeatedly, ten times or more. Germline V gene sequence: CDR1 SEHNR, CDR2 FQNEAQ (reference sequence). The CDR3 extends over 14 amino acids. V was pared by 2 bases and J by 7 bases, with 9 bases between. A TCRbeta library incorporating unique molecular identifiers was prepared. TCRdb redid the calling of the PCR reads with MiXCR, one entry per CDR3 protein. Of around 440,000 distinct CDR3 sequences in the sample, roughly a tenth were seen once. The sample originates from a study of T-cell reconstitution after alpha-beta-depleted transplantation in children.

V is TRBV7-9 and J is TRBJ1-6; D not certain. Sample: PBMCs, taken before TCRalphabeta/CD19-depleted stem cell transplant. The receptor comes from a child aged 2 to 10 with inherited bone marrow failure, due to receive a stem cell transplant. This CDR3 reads CASSLKGFNSPLHF. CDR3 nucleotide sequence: TGTGCCAGCAGCTTAAAAGGGTTCAATTCACCCCTCCACTTT.